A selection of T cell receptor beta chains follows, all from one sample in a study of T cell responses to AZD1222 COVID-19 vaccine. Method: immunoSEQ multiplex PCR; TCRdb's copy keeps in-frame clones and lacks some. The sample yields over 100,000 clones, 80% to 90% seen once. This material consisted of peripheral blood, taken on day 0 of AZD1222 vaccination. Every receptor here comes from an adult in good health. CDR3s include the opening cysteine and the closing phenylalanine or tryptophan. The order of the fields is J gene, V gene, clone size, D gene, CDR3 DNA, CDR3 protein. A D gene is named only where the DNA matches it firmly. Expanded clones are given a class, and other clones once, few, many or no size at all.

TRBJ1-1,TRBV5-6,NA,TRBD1,TGTGCCAGCAGCACAATGGTCTGGACAGGGGGCCAGTACGACACTGAAGCTTTCTTT,CASSTMVWTGGQYDTEAFF
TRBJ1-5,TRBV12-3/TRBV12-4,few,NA,TGTGCCAGCAGTTTAGCATGGAATCAGCCCCAGCATTTT,CASSLAWNQPQHF
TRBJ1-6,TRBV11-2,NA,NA,TGTGCCAGCAGCCCCCCAAGGGCGTTTGGTTCACCCCTCCACTTT,CASSPPRAFGSPLHF
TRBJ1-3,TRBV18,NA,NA,TGTGCCAGCTCAGGATCCTCTGGAAACACCATATATTTT,CASSGSSGNTIYF
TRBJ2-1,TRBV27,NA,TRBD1,TGTGCCAGCAGTTCGGGACAGGGGAAGCAGTTCTTC,CASSSGQGKQFF
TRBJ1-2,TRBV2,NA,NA,TGTGCCAGCAGCCCAACTAACTATGGCTACACCTTC,CASSPTNYGYTF
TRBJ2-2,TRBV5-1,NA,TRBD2,TGCGCCAGCACCCTCGGGACTAGCGGGAGGATCACCGGGGAGCTGTTTTTT,CASTLGTSGRITGELFF
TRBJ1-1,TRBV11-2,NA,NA,TGTGCCAGCAGCTTAAATTGGGTCGCTGAAGCTTTCTTT,CASSLNWVAEAFF
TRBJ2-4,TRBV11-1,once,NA,TGTGCCAGCAGCTTGGAGCTCACAAACATTCAGTACTTC,CASSLELTNIQYF
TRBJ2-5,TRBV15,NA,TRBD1,TGTGCCACCAGCAGAGAGTGGACAGGCCTCCAAGAGACCCAGTACTTC,CATSREWTGLQETQYF
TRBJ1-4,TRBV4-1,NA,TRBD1,TGCGCCAGCAGCCGAATGGAGACAGGGCCTACTAATGAAAAACTGTTTTTT,CASSRMETGPTNEKLFF
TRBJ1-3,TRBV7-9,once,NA,TGTGCCAGCAGCCAACAGGGAAACACCATATATTTT,CASSQQGNTIYF
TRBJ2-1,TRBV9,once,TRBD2,TGTGCCAGCAGCGATGGGACTAGCGGGAGGGCCACTGTAGTGCAGTTCTTC,CASSDGTSGRATVVQFF
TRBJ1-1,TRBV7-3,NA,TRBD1,TGTGCCAGCAGCTTATACAGGGGCTTGACTGAAGCTTTCTTT,CASSLYRGLTEAFF
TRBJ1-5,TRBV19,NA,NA,TGTGCCAGTAGTATAGGGCGGGCAGTCAATCAGCCCCAGCATTTT,CASSIGRAVNQPQHF
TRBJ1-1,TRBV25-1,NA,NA,TGTGCCAGCAGTGAATCTGGGGGGACTTTCTTT,CASSESGGTFF
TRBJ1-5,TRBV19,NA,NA,TGTGCCAGTAGTATAGAAGGCAGGGCGGATCAGCCCCAGCATTTT,CASSIEGRADQPQHF
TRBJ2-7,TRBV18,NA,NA,TGTGCCAGCTCACCACCGAGCCTTCACTACGAGCAGTACTTC,CASSPPSLHYEQYF
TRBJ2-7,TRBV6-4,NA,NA,TGTGCCAGCAGTGACTCGGGGGGATCTAACTCCTACGAGCAGTACTTC,CASSDSGGSNSYEQYF
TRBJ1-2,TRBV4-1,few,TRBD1,TGCGCCCGCAGCCGCCCGGACAGGAACTATGGCTACACCTTC,CARSRPDRNYGYTF
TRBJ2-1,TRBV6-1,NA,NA,TGTGCCAGCAGTGAACGACTAGGGAGCTCCTACAATGAGCAGTTCTTC,CASSERLGSSYNEQFF
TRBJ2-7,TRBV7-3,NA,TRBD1,TGTGCCAGCAGCACCACAGGGGCCCCTTACGAGCAGTACTTC,CASSTTGAPYEQYF
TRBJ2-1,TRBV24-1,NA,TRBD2,TGTGCCACCAGTTGGTCGGGGGGAAACAATGAGCAGTTCTTC,CATSWSGGNNEQFF
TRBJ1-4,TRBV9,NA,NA,TGTGCCAGTTCCCCAACTAATGAAAAACTGTTTTTT,CASSPTNEKLFF
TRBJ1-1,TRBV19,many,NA,TGTGCCAGTAGTATTAGAGCAGGGAGGACTGAAGCTTTCTTT,CASSIRAGRTEAFF
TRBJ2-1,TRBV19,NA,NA,TGTGCCAGTAGTATCGCCTTCGTGGATGAGCAGTTCTTC,CASSIAFVDEQFF
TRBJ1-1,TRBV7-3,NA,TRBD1,TGTGCCAGCAGCTCTGGGACAGTTAAAGCTTTCTTT,CASSSGTVKAFF
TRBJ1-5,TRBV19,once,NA,TGTGCCAGTACGGATAATCGCAGGGGAAATCAGCCCCAGCATTTT,CASTDNRRGNQPQHF
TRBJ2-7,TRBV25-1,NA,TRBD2,TGTGCCAGCAGTGGGGGGTGGGGAGGGAAGCCCTACGAGCAGTACTTC,CASSGGWGGKPYEQYF
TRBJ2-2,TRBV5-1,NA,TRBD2,TGCGCCAGCAGCTTGGCCCAACTAGCGGGGGGCCACCTGTTTTTT,CASSLAQLAGGHLFF
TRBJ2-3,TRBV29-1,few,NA,TGCAGCGTTGAGGGCCAGGGGCACACAGATACGCAGTATTTT,CSVEGQGHTDTQYF
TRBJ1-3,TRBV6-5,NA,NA,TGTGCCAGCAGTTACAACCGAGCCTCTGGAAACACCATATATTTT,CASSYNRASGNTIYF
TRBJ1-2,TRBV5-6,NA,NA,TGTGCCAGCAGTCCGGGATGGGAATATGGCTACACCTTC,CASSPGWEYGYTF
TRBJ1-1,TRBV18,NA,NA,TGTGCCAGCTCACAAGACAGGAAGAACACTGAAGCTTTCTTT,CASSQDRKNTEAFF
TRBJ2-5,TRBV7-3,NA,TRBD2,TGTGCCAGCAGCCTGGGACTAGCGGGTCAAGAGACCCAGTACTTC,CASSLGLAGQETQYF
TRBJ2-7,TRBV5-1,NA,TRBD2,TGCGCCAGCAGCTTTGCGGCTAGCGGGAGTTACGAGCAGTACTTC,CASSFAASGSYEQYF
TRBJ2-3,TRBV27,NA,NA,TGTGCCAGCAGTTTAGGGCTGTACACAGATACGCAGTATTTT,CASSLGLYTDTQYF
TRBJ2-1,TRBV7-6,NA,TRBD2,TGTGCCAGCAGCTCCGGCAGCGGGAGGGGGGTTTTTAATGAGCAGTTCTTC,CASSSGSGRGVFNEQFF
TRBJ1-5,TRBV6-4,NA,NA,TGTGCCAGCAGTGCCCAGCCGGATCAGCCCCAGCATTTT,CASSAQPDQPQHF
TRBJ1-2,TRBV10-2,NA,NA,TGCGCCAGCATTAGTGGGAACAGGGTTAATAACTATGGCTACACCTTC,CASISGNRVNNYGYTF
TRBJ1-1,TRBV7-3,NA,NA,TGTGCCAGCAGCTTAATGTCAAGGGTGAACACTGAAGCTTTCTTT,CASSLMSRVNTEAFF
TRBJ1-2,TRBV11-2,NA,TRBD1,TGTGCCAGCAGATCACCGGGACAGGGGCGATCTGGCTACACCTTC,CASRSPGQGRSGYTF
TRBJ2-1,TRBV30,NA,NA,TGTGCCCGGGGCGAAGGGATCTACAATGAGCAGTTCTTC,CARGEGIYNEQFF
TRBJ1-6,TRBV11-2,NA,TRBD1,TGTGCCAGCAGCTTAGTTGGGGACAGGGAATATAATTCTTCACCCCTCCACTTT,CASSLVGDREYNSSPLHF
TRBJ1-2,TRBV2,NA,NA,TGTGCCAGCAAACCCTCAGGGGTCAGGTATGGCTACACCTTC,CASKPSGVRYGYTF
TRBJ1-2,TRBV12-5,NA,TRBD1,TGTGCTAGTGGTTTGAGTTTAGGGGGCGGAAGGGGCTACACCTTC,CASGLSLGGGRGYTF
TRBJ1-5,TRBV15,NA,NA,TGTGCCACCAGTGCCACCGGGCAGAGCAATCAGCCCCAGCATTTT,CATSATGQSNQPQHF
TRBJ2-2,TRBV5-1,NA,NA,TGCGCCAGCACCCTGACTCCGAACACCGGGGAGCTGTTTTTT,CASTLTPNTGELFF
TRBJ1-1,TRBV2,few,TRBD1,TGTGCCAGCAGGCTGGACAGGGGGACTGAAGCTTTCTTT,CASRLDRGTEAFF
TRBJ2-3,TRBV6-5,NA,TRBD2,TGTGCCAGCAGTAAGCGGGGGTTACGCACAGATACGCAGTATTTT,CASSKRGLRTDTQYF
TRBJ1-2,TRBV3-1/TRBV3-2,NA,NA,TGTGCCAGCACGGAGGGAAGTGGCTACACCTTC,CASTEGSGYTF